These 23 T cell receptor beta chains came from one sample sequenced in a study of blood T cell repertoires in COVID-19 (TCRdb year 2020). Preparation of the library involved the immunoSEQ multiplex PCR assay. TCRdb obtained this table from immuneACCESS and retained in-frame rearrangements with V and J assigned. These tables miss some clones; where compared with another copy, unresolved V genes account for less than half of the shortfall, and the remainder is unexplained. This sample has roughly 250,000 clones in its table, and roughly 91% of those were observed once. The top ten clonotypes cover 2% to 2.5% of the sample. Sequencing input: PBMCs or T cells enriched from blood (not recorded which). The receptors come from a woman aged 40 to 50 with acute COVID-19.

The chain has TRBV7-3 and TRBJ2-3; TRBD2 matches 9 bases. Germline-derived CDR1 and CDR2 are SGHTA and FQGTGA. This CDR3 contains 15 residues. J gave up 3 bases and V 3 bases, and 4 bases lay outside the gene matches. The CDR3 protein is CASSFAGGRTDTQYF. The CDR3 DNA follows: TGTGCCAGCAGCTTCGCGGGGGGGCGGACAGATACGCAGTATTTT.

CDR3 region: CASSELQGSSYNSPLHF. The CDR3 DNA reads TGTGCCAGCAGTGAATTACAGGGGAGCTCCTATAATTCACCCCTCCACTTT. The chain is built from TRBV6-1 and TRBJ1-6, with 7 bases lining up with TRBD1. The CDR3 contains 17 residues. With V trimmed by 2 bases and J by 0 bases, 4 bases remained unmatched. Germline CDR1 is MNHNS and CDR2 is SASEGT.

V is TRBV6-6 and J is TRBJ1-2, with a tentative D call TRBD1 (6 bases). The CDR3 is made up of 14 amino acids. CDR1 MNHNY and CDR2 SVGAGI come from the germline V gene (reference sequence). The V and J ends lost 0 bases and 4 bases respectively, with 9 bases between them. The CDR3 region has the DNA TGTGCCAGCAGTTACTCACAGGGAGTCTATGGCTACACCTTC. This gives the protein CASSYSQGVYGYTF.

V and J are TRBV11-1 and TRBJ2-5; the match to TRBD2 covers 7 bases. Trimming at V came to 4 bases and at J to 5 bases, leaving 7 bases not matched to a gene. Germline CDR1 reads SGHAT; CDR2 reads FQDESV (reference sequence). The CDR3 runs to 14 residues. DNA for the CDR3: TGTGCCAGCAGCTGGGGGAGGGGAGGGGAGACCCAGTACTTC. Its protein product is CASSWGRGGETQYF.

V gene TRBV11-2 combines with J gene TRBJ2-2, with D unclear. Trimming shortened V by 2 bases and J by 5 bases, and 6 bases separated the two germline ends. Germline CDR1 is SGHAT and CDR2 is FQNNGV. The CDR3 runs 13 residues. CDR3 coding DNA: TGTGCCAGCAGCTTAAGCGCTACCGGGGAGCTGTTTTTT. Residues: CASSLSATGELFF.

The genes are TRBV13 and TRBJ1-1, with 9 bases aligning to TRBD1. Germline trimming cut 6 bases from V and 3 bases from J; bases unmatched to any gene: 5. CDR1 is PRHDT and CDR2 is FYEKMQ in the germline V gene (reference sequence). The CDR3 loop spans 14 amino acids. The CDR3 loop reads CASSWDRVYTEAFF. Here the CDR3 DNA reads TGTGCCAGCAGTTGGGACAGGGTATACACTGAAGCTTTCTTT.

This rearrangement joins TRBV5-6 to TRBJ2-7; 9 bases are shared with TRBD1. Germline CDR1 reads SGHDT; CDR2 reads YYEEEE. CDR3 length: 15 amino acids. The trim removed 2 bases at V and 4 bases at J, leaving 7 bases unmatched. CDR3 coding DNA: TGTGCCAGCAGCTTAAAGGACAGGGGTTGGTACGAGCAGTACTTC. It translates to CASSLKDRGWYEQYF.

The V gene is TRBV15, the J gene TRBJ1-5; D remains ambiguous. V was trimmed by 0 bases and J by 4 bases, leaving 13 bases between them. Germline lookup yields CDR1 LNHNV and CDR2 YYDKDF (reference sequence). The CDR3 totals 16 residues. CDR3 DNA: TGTGCCACCAGCAGAGACGGACTGCCGGATAATCAGCCCCAGCATTTT. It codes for CATSRDGLPDNQPQHF. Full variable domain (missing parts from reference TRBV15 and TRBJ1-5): DAMVIQNPRYQVTQFGKPVTLSCSQTLNHNVMYWYQQKSSQAPKLLFHYYDKDFNNEADTPDNFQSRRPNTSFCFLDIRSPGLGDTAMYLCATSRDGLPDNQPQHFGDGTRLSIL.

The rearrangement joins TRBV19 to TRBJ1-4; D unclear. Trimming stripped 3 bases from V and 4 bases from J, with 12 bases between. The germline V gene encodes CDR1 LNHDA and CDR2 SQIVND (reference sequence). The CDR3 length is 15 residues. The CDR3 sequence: CASSIPGGINEKLFF. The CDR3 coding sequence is TGTGCCAGTAGTATTCCCGGAGGGATTAATGAAAAACTGTTTTTT. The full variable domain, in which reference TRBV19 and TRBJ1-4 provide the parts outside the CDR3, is DGGITQSPKYLFRKEGQNVTLSCEQNLNHDAMYWYRQDPGQGLRLIYYSQIVNDFQKGDIAEGYSVSREKKESFPLTVTSAQKNPTAFYLCASSIPGGINEKLFFGSGTQLSVL.

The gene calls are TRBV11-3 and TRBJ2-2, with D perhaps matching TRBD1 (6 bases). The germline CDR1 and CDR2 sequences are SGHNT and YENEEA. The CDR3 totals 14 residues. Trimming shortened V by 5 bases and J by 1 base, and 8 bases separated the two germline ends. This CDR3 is CASSQTGNTGELFF. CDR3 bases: TGTGCCAGCAGCCAGACAGGGAACACCGGGGAGCTGTTTTTT. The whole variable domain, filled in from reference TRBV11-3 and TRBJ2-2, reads EAGVVQSPRYKIIEKKQPVAFWCNPISGHNTLYWYLQNLGQGPELLIRYENEEAVDDSQLPKDRFSAERLKGVDSTLKIQPAELGDSAVYLCASSQTGNTGELFFGEGSRLTVL.

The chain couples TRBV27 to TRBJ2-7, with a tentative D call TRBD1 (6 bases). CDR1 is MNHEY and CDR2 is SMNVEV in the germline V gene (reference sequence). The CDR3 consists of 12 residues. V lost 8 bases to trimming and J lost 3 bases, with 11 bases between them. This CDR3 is CASGSGDYEQYF. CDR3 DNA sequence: TGTGCCAGCGGGTCAGGGGACTACGAGCAGTACTTC.

CDR3 sequence (DNA): TGTGCCAGTAGTATATTAGGGACTAGCGGCACAGATACGCAGTATTTT. As protein: CASSILGTSGTDTQYF. The chain couples TRBV19 to TRBJ2-3; 10 bases line up with TRBD2. J lost 1 base, V lost 2 bases, and 3 bases had no gene match. The germline CDR1 and CDR2 sequences are LNHDA and SQIVND (reference sequence). The CDR3 runs to 16 residues.

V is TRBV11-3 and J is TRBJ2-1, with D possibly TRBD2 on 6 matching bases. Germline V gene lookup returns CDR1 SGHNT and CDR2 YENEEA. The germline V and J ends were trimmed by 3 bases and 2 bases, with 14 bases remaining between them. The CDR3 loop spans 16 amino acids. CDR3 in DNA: TGTGCCAGCAGCTTGGAGGGAGGAGGAGCCTACAATGAGCAGTTCTTC. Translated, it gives CASSLEGGGAYNEQFF. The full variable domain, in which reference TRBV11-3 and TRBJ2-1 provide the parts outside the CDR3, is EAGVVQSPRYKIIEKKQPVAFWCNPISGHNTLYWYLQNLGQGPELLIRYENEEAVDDSQLPKDRFSAERLKGVDSTLKIQPAELGDSAVYLCASSLEGGGAYNEQFFGPGTRLTVL.

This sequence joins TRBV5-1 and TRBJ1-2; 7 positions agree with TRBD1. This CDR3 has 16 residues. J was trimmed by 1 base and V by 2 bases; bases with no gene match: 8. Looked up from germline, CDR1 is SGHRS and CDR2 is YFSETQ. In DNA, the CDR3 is TGCGCCAGCAGCTTTACTTCCGGGACAGTTAACTATGGCTACACCTTC. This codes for CASSFTSGTVNYGYTF.

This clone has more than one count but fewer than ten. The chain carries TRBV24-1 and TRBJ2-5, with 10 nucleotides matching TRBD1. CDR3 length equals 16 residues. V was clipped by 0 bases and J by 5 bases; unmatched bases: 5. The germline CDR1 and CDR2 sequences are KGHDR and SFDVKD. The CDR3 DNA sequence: TGTGCCACCAGTGATTTGAGTGACAGGGGGCCGGAGACCCAGTACTTC. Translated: CATSDLSDRGPETQYF.

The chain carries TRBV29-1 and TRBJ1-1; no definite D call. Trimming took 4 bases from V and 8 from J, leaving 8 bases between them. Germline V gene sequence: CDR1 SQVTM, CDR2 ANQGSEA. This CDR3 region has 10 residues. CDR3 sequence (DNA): TGCAGCGTTGCGCAGGTAGAAGCTTTCTTT. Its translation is CSVAQVEAFF.

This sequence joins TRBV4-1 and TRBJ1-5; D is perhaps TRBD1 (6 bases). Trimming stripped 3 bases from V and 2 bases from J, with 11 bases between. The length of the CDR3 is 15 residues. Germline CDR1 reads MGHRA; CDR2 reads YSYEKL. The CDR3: CASSQNRVGNQPQHF. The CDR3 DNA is TGCGCCAGCAGCCAGAACAGGGTAGGCAATCAGCCCCAGCATTTT.

The CDR3 region is CASRFDRYTEAFF. The DNA for the CDR3 is TGTGCCAGCAGGTTTGACAGATACACTGAAGCTTTCTTT. J is TRBJ1-1 and V is TRBV12-3 or TRBV12-4; TRBD1 is a possible D gene (5 bases). Trimming removed 6 bases at V and 3 bases at J, with 11 bases between. The CDR3 loop spans 13 amino acids.

The CDR3 region has the DNA TGTGCCAGTAGTACAGACGACCGGGACAGGGGGCGGCGGAACATTCAGTACTTC. Amino acids: CASSTDDRDRGRRNIQYF. The chain employs TRBV19 and TRBJ2-4; 12 bases match TRBD1. The V segment lost 4 bases and the J segment 7 bases; nucleotides outside the gene matches: 14. In germline, CDR1 is LNHDA, CDR2 SQIVND (reference sequence). This CDR3 spans 18 amino acids.

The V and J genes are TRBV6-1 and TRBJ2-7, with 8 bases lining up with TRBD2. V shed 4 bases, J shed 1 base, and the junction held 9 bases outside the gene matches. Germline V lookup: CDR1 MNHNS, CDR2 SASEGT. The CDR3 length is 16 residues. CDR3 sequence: CASSALLTSGSYEQYF. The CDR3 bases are TGTGCCAGCAGTGCTCTCCTCACTAGCGGTTCCTACGAGCAGTACTTC.

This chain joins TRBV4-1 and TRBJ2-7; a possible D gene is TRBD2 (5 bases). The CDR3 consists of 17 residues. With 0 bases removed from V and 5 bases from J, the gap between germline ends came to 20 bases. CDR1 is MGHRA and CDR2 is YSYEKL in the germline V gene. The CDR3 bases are TGCGCCAGCAGCCAAGATGACGGTACTAGGAAACAGCACGAGCAGTACTTC. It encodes CASSQDDGTRKQHEQYF.

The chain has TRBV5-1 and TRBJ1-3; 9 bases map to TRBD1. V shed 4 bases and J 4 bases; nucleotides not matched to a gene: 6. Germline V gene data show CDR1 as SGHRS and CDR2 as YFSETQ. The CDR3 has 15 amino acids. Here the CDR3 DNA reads TGCGCCAGCAGCACCCGGACAGGGGCCGGAAACACCATATATTTT. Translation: CASSTRTGAGNTIYF.

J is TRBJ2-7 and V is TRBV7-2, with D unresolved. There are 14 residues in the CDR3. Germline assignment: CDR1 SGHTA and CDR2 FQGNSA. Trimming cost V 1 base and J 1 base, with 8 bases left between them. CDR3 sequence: CASSLGQESYEQYF. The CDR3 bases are TGTGCCAGCAGCTTAGGTCAGGAATCCTACGAGCAGTACTTC.